The clone carrying this T cell receptor (beta chain) was seen a handful of times. Its antigen is still unknown. Roughly 0.45 to 1 ug RNA was reverse transcribed with random hexamers. Multiplex immunoSEQ PCR targeted 54 Vbeta and 13 Jbeta TCR beta segments. TCRdb used MiXCR to reprocess the immunoSEQ multiplex PCR reads, holding one entry per CDR3 protein. This sample carries hundreds of thousands of distinct CDR3 sequences, around 93% of them seen once, and the ten largest clones take about 0.071%. Sequencing of TCR beta drew on CD8+ and CD4+ T cells from blood. TEMRA cells were FACS-enriched, with CD8+ and CD4+ T cells isolated negatively. The sample originates from a study of CD8 T cells in Susac syndrome. General study points: Acknowledgment was made by the study that its TCR sequencing and HLA analysis involved a relatively small number of individuals.

The CDR3 contains 14 residues. V shed 2 bases, J shed 0 bases, and the junction held 0 bases outside the gene matches. CDR1 and CDR2 (germline): MNHEY, SVGAGI. This sequence originates from a human donor with multiple sclerosis. V gene TRBV6-5 combines with J gene TRBJ1-1; 7 bases agree with TRBD1. Sequencing was done on a sample of CD4+ T cells from PBMCs. CDR3 nucleotides: TGTGCCAGCAGTTACGACAGGGTGAACACTGAAGCTTTCTTT. It yields the protein CASSYDRVNTEAFF.